The 10 T cell receptor beta chains given below trace back to one sample, sequenced in a study of T cells after posttransplantation cyclophosphamide. Cyclophosphamide on days +3 and +4 followed busulfan-fludarabine conditioning and a marrow graft. Some clones are missing from TCRdb's copy, which holds only in-frame ones; the method was immunoSEQ multiplex PCR. Among approximately 45,000 clones listed, roughly 88% were seen once. The sequencing here drew on PBMCs, taken roughly 59 days after allogeneic stem cell transplant with posttransplant cyclophosphamide. Every receptor here comes from a male patient aged 60 to 75 who received an allogeneic stem cell transplant from a related donor and was CMV-positive. Among the T cells, some may be from the graft donor.

This chain links TRBV12-5 with TRBJ2-3; D remains unclear. This CDR3 spans 16 amino acids. Germline lookup yields CDR1 LGHNT and CDR2 FRNRAP. V was shortened by 3 bases and J by 1 base, with 14 bases between the two germline ends. The CDR3 sequence is CASGLASVGGTDTQYF. DNA of the CDR3: TGTGCTAGTGGTTTAGCGTCGGTAGGCGGCACAGATACGCAGTATTTT.

The V gene is TRBV18, the J gene TRBJ2-7; TRBD1 matches 7 bases. V was pared by 3 bases and J by 0 bases, with 2 bases of the junction left unmatched. CDR3 length: 14 residues. Germline CDR1 and CDR2: KGHSH and LQKENI. DNA of the CDR3: TGTGCCAGCTCACCGGACAGGAGCTCCTACGAGCAGTACTTC. Residues: CASSPDRSSYEQYF.

V and J are TRBV5-1 and TRBJ1-6; no clear D. This CDR3 spans 13 amino acids. Trimming pared 4 bases from V and 11 bases from J, leaving 13 bases between. In germline, CDR1 is SGHRS, CDR2 YFSETQ. For the CDR3, the DNA is TGCGCCAGCAGCAATGGACTCTTTGCACCCCTCCACTTT. Its translation is CASSNGLFAPLHF. The variable domain in full, completed from reference TRBV5-1 and TRBJ1-6, reads KAGVTQTPRYLIKTRGQQVTLSCSPISGHRSVSWYQQTPGQGLQFLFEYFSETQRNKGNFPGRFSGRQFSNSRSEMNVSTLELGDSALYLCASSNGLFAPLHFGNGTRLTVT.

The chain carries TRBV27 and TRBJ2-5, with D perhaps TRBD1 (5 bases). The germline CDR1 and CDR2 sequences are MNHEY and SMNVEV (reference sequence). V was clipped by 8 bases and J by 7 bases, with 11 bases between them. This CDR3 has 11 amino acids. Here the CDR3 DNA reads TGTGCCAGCGCCCATAGGGGGACCCAGTACTTC. Its protein product is CASAHRGTQYF.

The genes are TRBV9 and TRBJ1-6; D not resolved. Trimming stripped 1 base from V and 7 bases from J, with 6 bases between. The CDR3 covers 13 residues. Per the germline V gene, CDR1 is SGDLS and CDR2 is YYNGEE. The CDR3 DNA follows: TGTGCCAGCAGCGTAAAGGAGAATTCACCCCTCCACTTT. Protein: CASSVKENSPLHF.

This clone was seen just once. The chain is built from TRBV2 and TRBJ2-3; 8 bases are shared with TRBD2. V shed 9 bases and J 0 bases; nucleotides not matched to a gene: 8. The V gene's germline CDR1 is SNHLY and CDR2 FYNNEI. This CDR3 contains 15 residues. The CDR3 DNA follows: TGTGCCAGTGAAAGCGAGCGGGGGAGCACAGATACGCAGTATTTT. Its protein product is CASESERGSTDTQYF. Based on the CDR3 plus reference TRBV2 and TRBJ2-3, the full variable domain is EPEVTQTPSHQVTQMGQEVILRCVPISNHLYFYWYRQILGQKVEFLVSFYNNEISEKSEIFDDQFSVERPDGSNFTLKIRSTKLEDSAMYFCASESERGSTDTQYFGPGTRLTVL.

The gene calls are TRBV6-1 and TRBJ2-7; a possible D gene is TRBD1 (6 bases). V was shortened by 6 bases and J by 2 bases, with 8 bases between the two germline ends. In germline, CDR1 is MNHNS, CDR2 SASEGT. This CDR3 region has 12 residues. DNA for the CDR3: TGTGCCAGCAGAAAGGGGGCCTACGAGCAGTACTTC. Protein: CASRKGAYEQYF.

This chain joins TRBV2 and TRBJ1-4; D unclear. Trimming took 4 bases from V and 0 from J, leaving 3 bases between them. The CDR3 totals 13 residues. The germline gives CDR1 SNHLY, CDR2 FYNNEI. The CDR3 loop is CASSGATNEKLFF. For the CDR3, the DNA is TGTGCCAGCAGTGGCGCAACTAATGAAAAACTGTTTTTT. Drawing the rest from reference TRBV2 and TRBJ1-4, the complete variable domain is EPEVTQTPSHQVTQMGQEVILRCVPISNHLYFYWYRQILGQKVEFLVSFYNNEISEKSEIFDDQFSVERPDGSNFTLKIRSTKLEDSAMYFCASSGATNEKLFFGSGTQLSVL.

The chain is built from TRBV6-6 and TRBJ1-4; maybe TRBD1 (5 bases). CDR1 is MNHNY, CDR2 SVGAGI, per germline (reference sequence). The CDR3 runs 14 residues. V was pared by 5 bases and J by 7 bases, with 14 bases between. In nucleotides, the CDR3 is TGTGCCAGCAGTGGGGGGAACAGCCGTGAAAAACTGTTTTTT. Protein: CASSGGNSREKLFF.

The CDR3 is CASSQSAERSTDTQYF. Here the CDR3 DNA reads TGCGCCAGCAGCCAAAGTGCCGAGAGAAGCACAGATACGCAGTATTTT. V gene TRBV4-1 combines with J gene TRBJ2-3; D is unresolved. This CDR3 contains 16 residues. Germline V lookup: CDR1 MGHRA, CDR2 YSYEKL. Trimming cost V 2 bases and J 0 bases, with 12 bases left between them.